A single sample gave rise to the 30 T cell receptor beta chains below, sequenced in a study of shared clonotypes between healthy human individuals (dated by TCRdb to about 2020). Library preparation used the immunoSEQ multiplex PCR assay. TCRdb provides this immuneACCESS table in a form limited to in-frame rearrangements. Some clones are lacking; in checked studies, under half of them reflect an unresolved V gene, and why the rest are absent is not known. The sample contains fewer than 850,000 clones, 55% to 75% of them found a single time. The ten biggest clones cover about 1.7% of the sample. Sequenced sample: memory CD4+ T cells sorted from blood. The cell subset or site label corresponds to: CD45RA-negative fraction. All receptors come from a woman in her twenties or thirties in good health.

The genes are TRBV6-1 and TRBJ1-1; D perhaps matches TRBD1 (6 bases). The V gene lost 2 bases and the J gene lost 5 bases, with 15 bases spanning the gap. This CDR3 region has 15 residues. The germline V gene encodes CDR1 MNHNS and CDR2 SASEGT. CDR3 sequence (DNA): TGTGCCAGCAGTGAATTCAGCCAGGGGTTAACTGAAGCTTTCTTT. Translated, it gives CASSEFSQGLTEAFF.

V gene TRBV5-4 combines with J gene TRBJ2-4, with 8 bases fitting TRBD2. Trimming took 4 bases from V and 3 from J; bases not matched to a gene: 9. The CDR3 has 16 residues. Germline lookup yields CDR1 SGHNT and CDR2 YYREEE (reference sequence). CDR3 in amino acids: CASSPDREGYKNIQYF. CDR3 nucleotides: TGTGCCAGCAGCCCTGACCGGGAGGGGTACAAAAACATTCAGTACTTC. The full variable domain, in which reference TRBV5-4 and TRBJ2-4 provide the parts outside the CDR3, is ETGVTQSPTHLIKTRGQQVTLRCSSQSGHNTVSWYQQALGQGPQFIFQYYREEENGRGNFPPRFSGLQFPNYSSELNVNALELDDSALYLCASSPDREGYKNIQYFGAGTRLSVL.

In DNA form, the CDR3 reads TGCGCCAGCAGCCCAGCGGCCCTGAACACTGAAGCTTTCTTT. Protein: CASSPAALNTEAFF. The gene calls are TRBV4-1 and TRBJ1-1; D is unresolved. V lost 4 bases to trimming and J lost 0 bases, with 9 bases between them. The CDR3 totals 14 residues. The germline V gene encodes CDR1 MGHRA and CDR2 YSYEKL.

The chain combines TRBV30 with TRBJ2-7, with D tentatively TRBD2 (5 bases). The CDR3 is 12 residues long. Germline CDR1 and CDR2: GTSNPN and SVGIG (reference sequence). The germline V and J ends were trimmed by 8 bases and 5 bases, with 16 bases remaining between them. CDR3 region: CAHLKSGDEQYF. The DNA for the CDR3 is TGTGCCCATCTCAAATCCGGGGACGAGCAGTACTTC. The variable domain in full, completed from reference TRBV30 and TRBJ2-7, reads SQTIHQWPATLVQPVGSPLSLECTVEGTSNPNLYWYRQAAGRGLQLLFYSVGIGQISSEVPQNLSASRPQDRQFILSSKKLLLSDSGFYLCAHLKSGDEQYFGPGTRLTVT.

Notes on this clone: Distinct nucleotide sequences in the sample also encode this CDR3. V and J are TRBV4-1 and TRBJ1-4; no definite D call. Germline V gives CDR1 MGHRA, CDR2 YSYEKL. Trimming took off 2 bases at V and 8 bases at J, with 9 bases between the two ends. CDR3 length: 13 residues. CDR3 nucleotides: TGCGCCAGCAGCCAAATCTTGGGGGAAAAACTGTTTTTT. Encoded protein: CASSQILGEKLFF.

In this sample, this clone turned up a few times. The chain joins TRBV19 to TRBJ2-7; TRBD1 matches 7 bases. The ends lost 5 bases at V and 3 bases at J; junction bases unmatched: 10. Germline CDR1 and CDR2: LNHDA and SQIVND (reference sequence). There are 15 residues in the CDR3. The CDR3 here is CASSPLDRNGYEQYF. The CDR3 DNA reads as TGTGCCAGTAGTCCCCTGGACAGGAACGGCTACGAGCAGTACTTC.

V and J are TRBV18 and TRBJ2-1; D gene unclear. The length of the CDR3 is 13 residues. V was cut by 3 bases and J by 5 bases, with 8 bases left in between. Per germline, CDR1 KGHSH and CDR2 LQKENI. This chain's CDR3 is CASSPSLNNEQFF. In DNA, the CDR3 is TGTGCCAGCTCACCGTCCCTAAACAATGAGCAGTTCTTC.

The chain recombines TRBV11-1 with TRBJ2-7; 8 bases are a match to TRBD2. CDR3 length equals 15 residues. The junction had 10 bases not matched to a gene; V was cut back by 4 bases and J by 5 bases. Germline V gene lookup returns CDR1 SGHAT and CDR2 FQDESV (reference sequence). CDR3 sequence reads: CASSSPASGLNEQYF. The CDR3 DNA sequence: TGTGCCAGCAGCTCCCCCGCTAGCGGGCTAAACGAGCAGTACTTC. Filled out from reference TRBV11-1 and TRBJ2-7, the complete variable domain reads EAEVAQSPRYKITEKSQAVAFWCDPISGHATLYWYRQILGQGPELLVQFQDESVVDDSQLPKDRFSAERLKGVDSTLKIQPAELGDSAMYLCASSSPASGLNEQYFGPGTRLTVT.

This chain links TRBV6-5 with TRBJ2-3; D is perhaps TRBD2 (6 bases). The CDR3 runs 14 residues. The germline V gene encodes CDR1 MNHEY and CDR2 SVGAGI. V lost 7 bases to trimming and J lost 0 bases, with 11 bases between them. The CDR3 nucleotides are TGTGCCAGCAAGGAGGGTAGAAGCACAGATACGCAGTATTTT. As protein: CASKEGRSTDTQYF.

The CDR3 DNA sequence: TGCAGCGTTGGCCTAGCGGGAAACACAGATACGCAGTATTTT. This sequence encodes CSVGLAGNTDTQYF. The chain recombines TRBV29-1 with TRBJ2-3; 9 bases map to TRBD2. Germline loops: CDR1 SQVTM, CDR2 ANQGSEA. The CDR3 runs 14 residues. Unmatched junction bases numbered 4, after V lost 4 bases and J lost 2 bases.

The CDR3 loop is CASSLGGGPMDGYTF. CDR3 bases: TGTGCCAGCAGCTTGGGTGGGGGCCCGATGGATGGCTACACCTTC. The J gene is TRBJ1-2, the V gene TRBV5-4, with D perhaps matching TRBD1 (6 bases). CDR1 SGHNT and CDR2 YYREEE come from the germline V gene (reference sequence). The CDR3 length is 15 residues. The V end lost 0 bases, the J end lost 6 bases, and 15 bases lay between the germline ends.

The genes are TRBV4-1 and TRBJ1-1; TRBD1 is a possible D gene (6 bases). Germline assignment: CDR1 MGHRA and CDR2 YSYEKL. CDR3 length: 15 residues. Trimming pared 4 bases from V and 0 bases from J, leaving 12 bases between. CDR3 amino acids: CASSPEGHLNTEAFF. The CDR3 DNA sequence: TGCGCCAGCAGCCCGGAGGGACATCTGAACACTGAAGCTTTCTTT.

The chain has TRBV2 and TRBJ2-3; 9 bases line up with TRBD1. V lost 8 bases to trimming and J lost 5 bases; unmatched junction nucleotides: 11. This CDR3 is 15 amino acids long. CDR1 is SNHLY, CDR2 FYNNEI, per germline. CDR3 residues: CASGRNRGLIDTQYF. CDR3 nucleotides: TGTGCCAGCGGGCGGAACAGGGGGCTGATAGATACGCAGTATTTT.

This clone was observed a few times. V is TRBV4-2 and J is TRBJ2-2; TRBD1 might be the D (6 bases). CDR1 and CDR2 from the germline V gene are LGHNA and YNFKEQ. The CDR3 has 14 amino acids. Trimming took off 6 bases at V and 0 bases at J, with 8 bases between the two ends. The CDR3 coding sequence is TGTGCCAGCAGTAAGGGGGCGAACACCGGGGAGCTGTTTTTT. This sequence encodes CASSKGANTGELFF.

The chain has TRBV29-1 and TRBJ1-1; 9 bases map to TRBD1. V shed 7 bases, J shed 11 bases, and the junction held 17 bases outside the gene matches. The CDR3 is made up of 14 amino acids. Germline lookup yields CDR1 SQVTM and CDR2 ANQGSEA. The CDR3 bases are TGCAGCGCCGGACCCGGGACAGGGCCCCACCCGGCTTTCTTT. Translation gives CSAGPGTGPHPAFF.

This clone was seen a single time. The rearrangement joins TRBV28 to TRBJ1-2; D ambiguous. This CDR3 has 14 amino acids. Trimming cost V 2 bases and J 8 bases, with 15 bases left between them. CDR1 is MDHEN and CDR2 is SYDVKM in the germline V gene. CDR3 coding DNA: TGTGCCAGCAGTTTAGGACCGGGCGTGGAAGGCTACACCTTC. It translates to CASSLGPGVEGYTF.

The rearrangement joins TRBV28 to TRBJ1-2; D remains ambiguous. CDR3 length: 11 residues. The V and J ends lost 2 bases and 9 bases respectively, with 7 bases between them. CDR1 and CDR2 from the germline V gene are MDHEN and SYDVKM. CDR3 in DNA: TGTGCCAGCAGTTTAAAGGAAAGCTACACCTTC. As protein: CASSLKESYTF.

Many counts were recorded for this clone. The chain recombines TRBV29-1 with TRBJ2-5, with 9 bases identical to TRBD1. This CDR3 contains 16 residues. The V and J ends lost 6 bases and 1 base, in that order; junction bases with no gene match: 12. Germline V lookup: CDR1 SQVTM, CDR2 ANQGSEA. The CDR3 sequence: CSVDRGVGSLQETQYF. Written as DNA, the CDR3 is TGCAGCGTGGACAGGGGAGTAGGCTCTCTCCAAGAGACCCAGTACTTC.

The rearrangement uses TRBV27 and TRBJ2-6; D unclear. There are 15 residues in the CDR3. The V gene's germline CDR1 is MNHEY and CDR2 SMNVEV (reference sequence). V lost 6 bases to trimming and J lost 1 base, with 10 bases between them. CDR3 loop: CASRPRWSGANVLTF. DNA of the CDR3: TGTGCCAGCAGACCTCGGTGGTCTGGGGCCAACGTCCTGACTTTC. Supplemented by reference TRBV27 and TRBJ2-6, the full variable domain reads EAQVTQNPRYLITVTGKKLTVTCSQNMNHEYMSWYRQDPGLGLRQIYYSMNVEVTDKGDVPEGYKVSRKEKRNFPLILESPSPNQTSLYFCASRPRWSGANVLTFGAGSRLTVL.

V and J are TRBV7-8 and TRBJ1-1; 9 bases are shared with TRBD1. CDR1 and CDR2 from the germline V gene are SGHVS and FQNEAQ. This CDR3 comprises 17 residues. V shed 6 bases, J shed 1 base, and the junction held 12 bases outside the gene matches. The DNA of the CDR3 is TGTGCCAGCAGGTTCGCCCCGACAGGGGGAAGGAACACTGAAGCTTTCTTT. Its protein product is CASRFAPTGGRNTEAFF.

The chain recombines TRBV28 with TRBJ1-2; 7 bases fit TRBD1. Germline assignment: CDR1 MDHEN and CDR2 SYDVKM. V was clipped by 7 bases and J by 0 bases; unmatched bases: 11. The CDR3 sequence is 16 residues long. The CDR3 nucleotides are TGTGCCAGCACCAAGGGGGGGACAGCAGCTAACTATGGCTACACCTTC. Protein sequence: CASTKGGTAANYGYTF.

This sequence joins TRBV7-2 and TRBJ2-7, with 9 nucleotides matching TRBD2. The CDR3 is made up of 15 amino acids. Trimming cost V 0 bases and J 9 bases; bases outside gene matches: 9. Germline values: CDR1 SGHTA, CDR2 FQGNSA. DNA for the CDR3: TGTGCCAGCAGCTTAGCGCTGAGACTAGCGGTAAGGCAGTACTTC. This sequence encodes CASSLALRLAVRQYF. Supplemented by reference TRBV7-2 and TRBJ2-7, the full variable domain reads GAGVSQSPSNKVTEKGKDVELRCDPISGHTALYWYRQSLGQGLEFLIYFQGNSAPDKSGLPSDRFSAERTGGSVSTLTIQRTQQEDSAVYLCASSLALRLAVRQYFGPGTRLTVT.

The CDR3 protein is CAISATENTEAFF. DNA of the CDR3: TGTGCCATCAGTGCTACAGAGAACACTGAAGCTTTCTTT. V gene TRBV10-3 combines with J gene TRBJ1-1; D gene ambiguous. Trimming removed 4 bases from V and 1 base from J, with 7 bases in between. Germline V gene lookup returns CDR1 ENHRY and CDR2 SYGVKD. The CDR3 extends over 13 amino acids.

The CDR3 DNA reads TGTGCCAGCAGCTCGGACAACCGCCCGGGAGAGACCCAGTACTTC. The encoded protein is CASSSDNRPGETQYF. This rearrangement joins TRBV6-6 to TRBJ2-5; D possibly corresponds to TRBD1 (5 bases). CDR3 length: 15 residues. CDR1 is MNHNY and CDR2 is SVGAGI in the germline V gene (reference sequence). Trimming cost V 6 bases and J 4 bases, with 18 bases left between them.

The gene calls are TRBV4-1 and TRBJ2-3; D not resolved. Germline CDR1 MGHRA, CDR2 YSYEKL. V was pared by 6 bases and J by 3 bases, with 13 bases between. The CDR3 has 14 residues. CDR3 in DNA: TGCGCCAGCAGTCCTAGGTTGGTGACAGATACGCAGTATTTT. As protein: CASSPRLVTDTQYF.

CDR3 residues: CASSQGVGPSGAFGLNEQFF. DNA for the CDR3: TGCGCCAGCAGCCAAGGCGTGGGTCCTAGCGGAGCGTTCGGTCTTAATGAGCAGTTCTTC. V is TRBV4-1 and J is TRBJ2-1, with 7 positions matching TRBD2. Germline CDR1 and CDR2: MGHRA and YSYEKL. There are 20 residues in the CDR3. J was trimmed by 7 bases and V by 1 base; bases with no gene match: 22.

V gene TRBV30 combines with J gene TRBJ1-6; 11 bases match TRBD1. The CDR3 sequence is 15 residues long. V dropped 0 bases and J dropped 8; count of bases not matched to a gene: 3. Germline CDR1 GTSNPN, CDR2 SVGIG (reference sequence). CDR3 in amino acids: CAWSVRGQGDSPLHF. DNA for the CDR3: TGTGCCTGGAGTGTACGGGGACAGGGGGATTCACCCCTCCACTTT.

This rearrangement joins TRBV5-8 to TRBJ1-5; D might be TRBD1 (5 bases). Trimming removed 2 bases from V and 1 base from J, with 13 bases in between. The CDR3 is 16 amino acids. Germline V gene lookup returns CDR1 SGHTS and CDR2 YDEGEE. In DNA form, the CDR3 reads TGTGCCAGCAGCTTTTATGGCAGGGCGAGCAATCAGCCCCAGCATTTT. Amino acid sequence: CASSFYGRASNQPQHF.

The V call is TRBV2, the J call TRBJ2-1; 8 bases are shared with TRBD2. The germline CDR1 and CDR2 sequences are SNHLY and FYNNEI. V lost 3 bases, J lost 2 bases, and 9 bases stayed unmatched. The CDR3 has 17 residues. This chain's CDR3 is CASSDFAGRATYNEQFF. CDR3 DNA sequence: TGTGCCAGCAGTGATTTTGCCGGGAGGGCCACCTACAATGAGCAGTTCTTC. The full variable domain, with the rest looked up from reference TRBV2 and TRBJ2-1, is EPEVTQTPSHQVTQMGQEVILRCVPISNHLYFYWYRQILGQKVEFLVSFYNNEISEKSEIFDDQFSVERPDGSNFTLKIRSTKLEDSAMYFCASSDFAGRATYNEQFFGPGTRLTVL.

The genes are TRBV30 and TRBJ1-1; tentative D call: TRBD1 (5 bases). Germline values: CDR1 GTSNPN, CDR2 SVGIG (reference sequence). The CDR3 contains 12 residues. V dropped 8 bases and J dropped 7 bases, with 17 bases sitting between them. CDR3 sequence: CAGQRGEGEAFF. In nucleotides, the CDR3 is TGTGCCGGCCAGAGAGGGGAGGGTGAAGCTTTCTTT.